This T cell receptor beta chain was identified in a study of blood T cell repertoires in COVID-19. This clone showed up just once. The CDR3 is made up of 14 amino acids. The germline CDR1 and CDR2 sequences are SGHRS and YFSETQ. V shed 0 bases and J shed 3 bases, with 10 bases lying between them. Produced via immunoSEQ multiplex PCR; TCRdb's table is partial and in-frame only. The data show roughly 260,000 clones, with 87% seen just once and 2.2% held by the top ten. This clonotype originated in a woman aged 45 to 65 who had recovered from COVID-19. The specimen sequenced was peripheral blood. The rearrangement links TRBV5-1 to TRBJ2-7; D is possibly TRBD2 (6 bases). This CDR3 reads CASSLVAGSYEQYF. The CDR3 nucleotides read TGCGCCAGCAGCTTGGTGGCGGGGAGCTACGAGCAGTACTTC.